This T cell receptor (beta chain) was recovered during a study of blood T cell repertoires in COVID-19. The CDR3 length is 14 residues. CDR1 is SGHNT and CDR2 is YYREEE in the germline V gene (reference sequence). With 0 bases removed from V and 2 bases from J, the gap between germline ends came to 9 bases. Original analysis: Amplification from reference gene primers served as the basis for estimated nucleated cell counts. The protocol was immunoSEQ multiplex PCR, while the TCRdb copy is restricted to in-frame clones and leaves out a portion. V, J and clone size reflect that table, while D and trimming were determined from the DNA. The sample holds 55,000 or so clones, roughly 85% seen once.

The sample comprised peripheral blood. The TCR sequence derives from a human donor in a cohort sampled during active COVID-19. The chain recombines TRBV5-4 with TRBJ2-7; TRBD2 might be the D (5 bases). Here the CDR3 DNA reads TGTGCCAGCAGCTTGGGAGGGCAAGCCTACGAGCAGTACTTC. This translates into CASSLGGQAYEQYF.